A selection of T cell receptor beta chains follows, all from one sample in a study of technical replicates of blood from a handful of donors. Sequencing was performed with immunoSEQ multiplex PCR; in TCRdb, only in-frame clones are kept and a portion is missing. The repertoire includes 75,000 to 100,000 clones, about 95% of them detected once, and approximately 0.33% sits in the top ten. The sample was T cells isolated from PBMCs. The receptors derive from a human donor in good health. The CDR3 runs from the conserved cysteine through the conserved F or W. A D gene is named only where the DNA matches it firmly. Size is omitted from some rows. Given values are once, few, many or a class for expanded clones.

V gene	D gene	clone size	J gene	CDR3 protein	CDR3 DNA
TRBV29-1	TRBD1	NA	TRBJ1-1	CSYRTGGRTEAFF	TGCAGCTACAGGACAGGGGGTCGCACTGAAGCTTTCTTT
TRBV5-1	NA	NA	TRBJ2-7	CASSLLTGTHYEQYF	TGCGCCAGCAGCTTACTCACCGGGACACACTACGAGCAGTACTTC
TRBV11-3	NA	few	TRBJ2-5	CASSQPRTGREETQYF	TGTGCCAGCAGCCAACCCAGGACAGGGAGGGAGGAGACCCAGTACTTC
TRBV2	TRBD1	NA	TRBJ1-4	CASTGTGLRKLFF	TGTGCCAGCACGGGGACAGGGTTAAGAAAACTGTTTTTT
TRBV30	NA	NA	TRBJ2-2	CAWKWELVTGELFF	TGTGCCTGGAAATGGGAGCTGGTCACCGGGGAGCTGTTTTTT
TRBV29-1	TRBD2	NA	TRBJ2-1	CSVGTSGRAGEQFF	TGCAGCGTAGGGACTAGCGGGAGGGCGGGAGAGCAGTTCTTC
TRBV7-9	NA	NA	TRBJ1-1	CASSQGGTEAFF	TGTGCCAGCAGCCAGGGAGGCACTGAAGCTTTCTTT
TRBV9	NA	NA	TRBJ1-1	CASSPETGEAFF	TGTGCCAGCAGCCCCGAGACAGGTGAAGCTTTCTTT
TRBV28	TRBD2	NA	TRBJ2-1	CASSGTSETYNEQFF	TGTGCCAGCTCCGGGACTAGCGAAACCTACAATGAGCAGTTCTTC
TRBV27	TRBD1	NA	TRBJ2-1	CASSQTGGGVEQFF	TGTGCCAGCAGCCAGACAGGGGGTGGTGTTGAGCAGTTCTTC
TRBV5-1	NA	NA	TRBJ2-1	CASRVLDSYNEQFF	TGCGCCAGCAGGGTTCTAGACTCCTACAATGAGCAGTTCTTC
TRBV19	NA	NA	TRBJ2-5	CASSIGGGASRETQYF	TGTGCCAGTAGTATAGGTGGCGGGGCTAGCCGAGAGACCCAGTACTTC
TRBV2	NA	NA	TRBJ1-5	CASSGSNRNQPQHF	TGTGCCAGCAGCGGATCCAACAGGAATCAGCCCCAGCATTTT
TRBV10-3	TRBD1	NA	TRBJ2-2	CAISWDSPNTGELFF	TGTGCCATCAGTTGGGACAGTCCGAACACCGGGGAGCTGTTTTTT
TRBV2	NA	NA	TRBJ2-7	CASSVDKGVGYEQYF	TGTGCCAGCAGCGTAGATAAGGGGGTTGGCTACGAGCAGTACTTC
TRBV5-5	NA	NA	TRBJ1-4	CASSQDGGVNEKLFF	TGTGCCAGCAGCCAAGACGGAGGCGTAAATGAAAAACTGTTTTTT
TRBV4-3	TRBD1	once	TRBJ2-3	CASSPRTGVTDTQYF	TGCGCCAGCAGCCCAAGGACAGGGGTCACAGATACGCAGTATTTT
TRBV2	NA	NA	TRBJ1-2	CASSETMGYYYGYTF	TGTGCCAGCAGTGAGACTATGGGTTACTACTATGGCTACACCTTC
TRBV6-5	NA	NA	TRBJ1-2	CASSYSYRGINYGYTF	TGTGCCAGCAGTTACTCGTATAGGGGGATTAACTATGGCTACACCTTC
TRBV5-1	NA	NA	TRBJ2-7	CASSLAGSYEQYF	TGCGCCAGCAGCTTGGCAGGGTCCTACGAGCAGTACTTC
TRBV7-8	NA	NA	TRBJ1-1	CASSRRGRTEAFF	TGTGCCAGCAGCAGAAGAGGTCGCACTGAAGCTTTCTTT
TRBV30	TRBD1	NA	TRBJ2-7	CAWSRGQSYEQYF	TGTGCCTGGAGTAGGGGACAGTCCTACGAGCAGTACTTC
TRBV5-4	NA	NA	TRBJ2-3	CASSWRGYHTDTQYF	TGTGCCAGCAGCTGGCGCGGCTACCATACAGATACGCAGTATTTT
TRBV19	TRBD1	NA	TRBJ2-1	CASSISLQGVRYNEQFF	TGTGCCAGTAGTATTTCCCTACAGGGGGTTCGGTACAATGAGCAGTTCTTC
TRBV1	NA	NA	TRBJ2-1	CTSSLGDSNRFYNEQFF	TGCACCAGCAGCCTTGGGGACTCTAACCGTTTCTACAATGAGCAGTTCTTC
TRBV11-2	NA	NA	TRBJ2-1	CASSIGVGYNEQFF	TGTGCCAGCAGTATAGGGGTCGGCTACAATGAGCAGTTCTTC
TRBV5-4	NA	NA	TRBJ1-3	CASSIQGGNTIYF	TGTGCCAGCAGCATACAGGGAGGAAACACCATATATTTT
TRBV5-1	NA	NA	TRBJ2-1	CASFRSSYNEQFF	TGCGCCAGCTTTAGAAGTAGTTACAATGAGCAGTTCTTC
TRBV19	NA	NA	TRBJ2-1	CASSIEGSSYNEQFF	TGTGCCAGTAGTATAGAGGGGAGCTCCTACAATGAGCAGTTCTTC
TRBV7-3	TRBD1	NA	TRBJ1-5	CASSLRTKDRGRNQPQHF	TGTGCCAGCAGCTTAAGGACGAAGGACAGGGGGCGTAATCAGCCCCAGCATTTT
TRBV19	NA	NA	TRBJ2-7	CASSEGSAYYEQYF	TGTGCCAGTAGTGAGGGCAGCGCCTACTACGAGCAGTACTTC
TRBV7-4	TRBD2	NA	TRBJ2-3	CASSFSGRDTDTQYF	TGTGCCAGCAGCTTTAGCGGGAGGGACACAGATACGCAGTATTTT
TRBV19	NA	NA	TRBJ2-5	CASSIDRGNQETQYF	TGTGCCAGTAGTATAGATCGCGGGAACCAAGAGACCCAGTACTTC
TRBV19	TRBD2	NA	TRBJ2-7	CASSMGLADYEQYF	TGTGCCAGTAGTATGGGACTAGCCGACTACGAGCAGTACTTC
TRBV4-3	TRBD2	NA	TRBJ2-3	CASSQSGRARTDTQYF	TGCGCCAGCAGCCAAAGTGGGAGGGCCCGCACAGATACGCAGTATTTT
TRBV25-1	NA	NA	TRBJ2-7	CASSDAGYAEQYF	TGTGCCAGCAGTGACGCAGGGTATGCCGAGCAGTACTTC
TRBV27	NA	NA	TRBJ1-1	CASSPTTGLEAFF	TGTGCCAGCAGTCCCACCACAGGGCTTGAAGCTTTCTTT
TRBV6-5	TRBD1	NA	TRBJ1-5	CASSFDRESNQPQHF	TGTGCCAGCAGTTTTGACAGGGAAAGCAATCAGCCCCAGCATTTT
TRBV2	NA	NA	TRBJ2-7	CASVVRSLGEQYF	TGTGCCAGCGTAGTTCGGAGTTTGGGTGAGCAGTACTTC
TRBV7-6	TRBD2	NA	TRBJ2-1	CASSFTSTSGYNEQFF	TGTGCCAGCAGCTTCACCTCGACTAGCGGATACAATGAGCAGTTCTTC
TRBV7-7	TRBD1	NA	TRBJ1-1	CASSLIGQGADEAFF	TGTGCCAGCAGCTTAATCGGACAGGGGGCAGATGAAGCTTTCTTT
TRBV7-9	TRBD2	NA	TRBJ2-7	CASSFTSGPYEQYF	TGTGCCAGCAGCTTCACTAGCGGGCCCTACGAGCAGTACTTC
TRBV6-5	NA	NA	TRBJ1-1	CASSEATGTEAFF	TGTGCCAGCAGTGAAGCTACAGGGACTGAAGCTTTCTTT
TRBV18	NA	NA	TRBJ1-5	CASSVTINQPQHF	TGTGCCAGCTCCGTGACTATCAATCAGCCCCAGCATTTT